This is a list of T cell receptor beta chains from one sample in a study of vaccination and CD4 T cells after COVID-19. No cognate antigen is known for these TCRs. TCRdb reprocessed the PCR reads via MiXCR and lists one record per CDR3 protein. This table holds about 5,400 distinct CDR3 sequences, 44% found once. Sequences were obtained from CD4+ T cells from blood, cultured in vitro. The receptors originated from a human donor in good health. Both conserved end residues are part of each CDR3. A D gene is named only where the DNA matches it firmly. Clone sizes are given selectively: once, few, many, or a class where the clone is expanded.

abundance	d_gene	v_gene	j_gene	CDR3nt	CDR3aa
.	.	TRBV5-1	TRBJ2-1	TGCGCCAGCAGCTTGGGGGGACTCTACAATGAGCAGTTCTTC	CASSLGGLYNEQFF
few	.	TRBV7-8	TRBJ1-1	TGTGCCAGCAGCCCACTAGCCCGGGGGCAGTGGAACACTGAAGCTTTCTTT	CASSPLARGQWNTEAFF
.	.	TRBV24-1	TRBJ2-2	TGTGCCACCAGTGATGGGTCCAGGGCGGGGACCGGGGAGCTGTTTTTT	CATSDGSRAGTGELFF
.	TRBD2	TRBV7-3	TRBJ2-1	TGTGCCAGCAGCTTAGTAGCGGGGCCCTACAATGAGCAGTTCTTC	CASSLVAGPYNEQFF
.	TRBD1	TRBV19	TRBJ1-2	TGTGCCAGTAGAACCTGGGGGACAGACACTAACTATGGCTACACCTTC	CASRTWGTDTNYGYTF
.	.	TRBV2	TRBJ1-4	TGTGCCAGCAGTGTGGGCCCAACTGAAAAACTGTTTTTT	CASSVGPTEKLFF
.	.	TRBV11-2	TRBJ1-1	TGTGCCAGCAGCACCCCCCCCGGTGAAGCTTTCTTT	CASSTPPGEAFF
.	TRBD1	TRBV25-1	TRBJ1-1	TGTGCCAGCAGTGTCCCGGGACAGCAGAACACTGAAGCTTTCTTT	CASSVPGQQNTEAFF
.	.	TRBV7-9	TRBJ2-6	TGTGCCAGCAGCTTGGCCCTGGCGGAATCTGGGGCCAACGTCCTGACTTTC	CASSLALAESGANVLTF
.	.	TRBV6-5	TRBJ1-1	TGTGCCAGCAGTTACGGGAAGGACACTGAAGCTTTCTTT	CASSYGKDTEAFF
.	.	TRBV6-5	TRBJ2-3	TGTGCCAGCAGTTCTGACCCAGCCCACACAGATACGCAGTATTTT	CASSSDPAHTDTQYF
few	TRBD1	TRBV7-3	TRBJ1-2	TGTGCCAGCAGCTTAGAGGGGACAGGAACCTCCCGGGGCTACACCTTC	CASSLEGTGTSRGYTF
.	.	TRBV6-5	TRBJ1-2	TGTGCCAGCAGTTACGGTTTTGACTATGGCTACACCTTC	CASSYGFDYGYTF
.	.	TRBV10-1	TRBJ1-2	TGCGCCAGCAGCCCAGGTGACTATGGCTACACCTTC	CASSPGDYGYTF
.	.	TRBV2	TRBJ2-7	TGTGCCACCAGCCAGGGATCCTACGAGCAGTACTTC	CATSQGSYEQYF
.	.	TRBV7-3	TRBJ2-3	TGTGCCAGCAGCCCCACAGGGTTCGCAGATACGCAGTATTTT	CASSPTGFADTQYF
.	TRBD2	TRBV6-4	TRBJ2-1	TGTGCCAGCAGTGACGGGACTAGCGGGGACAATGAGCAGTTCTTC	CASSDGTSGDNEQFF
few	.	TRBV6-1	TRBJ1-2	TGTGCCAGCAGTGAAAGATCCGGGGGGGGCACCTATGGCTACACCTTC	CASSERSGGGTYGYTF
medium-sized	TRBD1	TRBV7-3	TRBJ2-1	TGTGCCAGCAGCTTAGTGGGACAGGGGTACAATGAGCAGTTCTTC	CASSLVGQGYNEQFF
.	.	TRBV9	TRBJ1-2	TGTGCCAGCAGCCTGGGGGCACAAGCCTATGGCTACACCTTC	CASSLGAQAYGYTF
few	.	TRBV7-6	TRBJ1-1	TGTGCCAGCAGCTTAGCGCCCATCGGTGAAGCTTTCTTT	CASSLAPIGEAFF
few	.	TRBV20-1	TRBJ1-5	TGCAGTGCCCTACGGGGCCTAGGGGATCAGCCCCAGCATTTT	CSALRGLGDQPQHF
few	.	TRBV7-9	TRBJ1-6	TGTGCCAGCAGCTTAACAGGTTCACCCCTCCACTTT	CASSLTGSPLHF
once	.	TRBV7-6	TRBJ2-1	TGTGCCAGCGGACAGGGTGGAAGCGGGGGACTTATTGAGCAGTTCTTC	CASGQGGSGGLIEQFF
.	.	TRBV6-1	TRBJ1-3	TGTGCCAGCAGGAAGCAGGGCTCTGGAAACACCATATATTTT	CASRKQGSGNTIYF
.	.	TRBV12-3/TRBV12-4	TRBJ1-2	TGTGCCAGCACTCTGGGTCCGACCCTGGGCTATGGCTACACCTTC	CASTLGPTLGYGYTF
few	.	TRBV19	TRBJ1-2	TGTGCCAGTAGGCTGGGGACGGCGAACTATGGCTACACCTTC	CASRLGTANYGYTF
.	.	TRBV20-1	TRBJ1-1	TGCAGTGCTAGAGACAGGGAGACTGAAGCTTTCTTT	CSARDRETEAFF
once	.	TRBV7-2	TRBJ2-7	TGTGCCAGCCAAGACTTTGGGGGGGGGCGCTCCTACGAGCAGTACTTC	CASQDFGGGRSYEQYF
few	TRBD2	TRBV7-9	TRBJ2-3	TGTGCCAGCAACCAGGCTGGCCTTAGCGGGGGTCACACAGATACGCAGTATTTT	CASNQAGLSGGHTDTQYF
few	.	TRBV12-2	TRBJ1-1	TGTGCAAGTCGCCTTAACCAGGGGGCGGACGGCACTGAAGCTTTCTTT	CASRLNQGADGTEAFF
.	TRBD2	TRBV7-3	TRBJ2-3	TGTGCCAGCAGCTTATCAAGCGGGGGGTCGGCAGATACGCAGTATTTT	CASSLSSGGSADTQYF
.	TRBD1	TRBV7-9	TRBJ2-5	TGTGCCAGCAGCTGGGCCGGGACAGGCGAAGAGACCCAGTACTTC	CASSWAGTGEETQYF
few	TRBD2	TRBV7-9	TRBJ2-7	TGTGCCAGCAGCCTTAGCGGGGGGCCCTACGAGCAGTACTTC	CASSLSGGPYEQYF
once	.	TRBV12-3/TRBV12-4	TRBJ1-2	TGTGCCAGCAACCCCGACACTGGCTATGGCTACACCTTC	CASNPDTGYGYTF
.	TRBD1	TRBV4-2	TRBJ1-1	TGTGCCAGCAGCCAAGTGGGACAGGGGACCACTGAAGCTTTCTTT	CASSQVGQGTTEAFF
.	.	TRBV25-1	TRBJ1-4	TGTGCCAGCAGTGAAGGCGGGACCATGGGAGAAAAACTGTTTTTT	CASSEGGTMGEKLFF
few	TRBD1	TRBV19	TRBJ1-2	TGTGCCAGTAGTATTTTGTTCGGGACAGGAAAGATCTTCTTC	CASSILFGTGKIFF
.	.	TRBV20-1	TRBJ1-6	TGCAGTGCTAGAGGGGGGGGGAATAGTTCACCCCTCCACTTT	CSARGGGNSSPLHF
few	.	TRBV6-5	TRBJ1-6	TGTGCCAGCAGTTACTCGACGGGGGGGAGCTCCTATAATTCACCCCTCCACTTT	CASSYSTGGSSYNSPLHF
.	.	TRBV6-1	TRBJ1-5	TGTGCCAGCATAATGGTACAGGGCCCCGATCAGCCCCAGCATTTT	CASIMVQGPDQPQHF
medium-sized	.	TRBV6-5	TRBJ1-5	TGTGCCAGCAGTTTAGGGGAGGAACAGCCCCAGCATTTT	CASSLGEEQPQHF
.	.	TRBV4-2	TRBJ1-1	TGTGCCAGCAGCCAAGGGGCCAGTGCCAACACTGAAGCTTTCTTT	CASSQGASANTEAFF
few	.	TRBV6-1	TRBJ2-7	TGTGCCAGCGGGACACGACAGGCGATCAACGAGCAGTACTTC	CASGTRQAINEQYF
.	TRBD1	TRBV6-1	TRBJ2-7	TGTGCCAGCAGTGAAAATTTAGGGACAGGTACCTACGAGCAGTACTTC	CASSENLGTGTYEQYF
.	.	TRBV11-2	TRBJ2-7	TGTGCCAGCAGCTTAGTCGGGCAGCTATACGAGCAGTACTTC	CASSLVGQLYEQYF
few	.	TRBV6-1	TRBJ2-7	TGTGCCAGCAGCCTCGCGGGTCACGACGAGCAGTACTTC	CASSLAGHDEQYF
.	.	TRBV11-2	TRBJ1-2	TGTGCCAGCAGCTTAGGGGTGACAACTGGCTACACCTTC	CASSLGVTTGYTF
.	.	TRBV4-2	TRBJ1-1	TGTGCCAGCAGCCAAGACACAGGGAACACTGAAGCTTTCTTT	CASSQDTGNTEAFF